This T cell receptor beta chain was retrieved from a study of Ad26.COV2.S vaccination and SARS-CoV-2 variants. Study at large: Into the muscle, Ad26.COV2.S was dosed once or twice, 56 days apart.

Stated treatment: 15 to 20 received Ad26.COV2.S at low or high dose, single or two shots; five or six received placebo; per-sample allocation not given. Each sample was drawn 63 days after the first injection (of vaccine or placebo). Immunization relied on an Ad26 vector, which expressed Wuhan-strain SARS-CoV-2 spike. This clone has a single count. Sequencing was performed with immunoSEQ multiplex PCR; in TCRdb, only in-frame clones are kept and a portion is missing. This repertoire shows 450,000 to 550,000 clones, 85% to 90% found once; its top ten account for about 2.4%. The junction had 5 bases not matched to a gene; V was cut back by 3 bases and J by 1 base. The CDR3 is 16 residues long. Per germline, CDR1 DFQATT and CDR2 SNEGSKA (reference sequence).

Specimen: peripheral blood, collected in a trial of Ad26.COV2.S vaccine versus placebo. The chain employs TRBV20-1 and TRBJ2-3; 12 bases map to TRBD2. This clonotype was sampled from a person between 18 and 65 years old who received the Ad26.COV2.S COVID-19 vaccine or a placebo. The DNA for the CDR3 is TGCAGTGCTAGTGGGGCTAGCGGGGGGGGCACAGATACGCAGTATTTT. This encodes CSASGASGGGTDTQYF.